This TCR beta chain was obtained from a study of T-cell memory formation after mild COVID-19. TCRdb called the 5' RACE reads again in MiXCR, with one record for every CDR3 protein. Among some 82,000 distinct CDR3 sequences listed, about 13% were seen once. V was cut by 2 bases and J by 4 bases, with 11 bases left in between. The CDR3 has 14 residues. Germline CDR1 reads SGHVS; CDR2 reads FQNEAQ. J is TRBJ1-1 and V is TRBV7-8; D possibly corresponds to TRBD1 (5 bases). The TCR originated in a man aged 18 to 35 who had mild COVID-19 (a few samples of this study predate the infection). Cell type and time point are not known. Material for sequencing was PBMCs or a T cell subset sorted from them (not recorded which). The CDR3 loop reads CASSLIKGPTEAFF. In nucleotides, the CDR3 is TGTGCCAGCAGCTTAATCAAGGGGCCCACTGAAGCTTTCTTT.